Below, 26 T cell receptor beta chains from the same sample are listed, as sequenced in a study of T cell repertoires in cytomegalovirus infection. TCRdb re-analysed the reads in MiXCR, keeping a single row per CDR3 protein. The sample records fewer than 850,000 distinct CDR3 sequences, about 29% being singletons. No antigen has been assigned to these receptors. This material consisted of cultured CD8+ T cells from PBMCs, taken from culture after CMV antigen stimulation. Receptors originate from a human donor in good health (CMV status not recorded). Some clones in this sample may be carry-over from other donors' samples.

About this clonotype itself: A much larger clone is a single base away; this may be a read error. V is TRBV7-9 and J is TRBJ1-3, with 8 bases fitting TRBD1. Germline V CDR1 and CDR2: SEHNR, FQNEAQ (reference sequence). The CDR3 is made up of 18 amino acids. CDR3 in DNA: TGTGCCAGCAGCGAACACTTACGACAGGGGTTCTCTAGAAACACCATATATTTT. This encodes CASSEHLRQGFSRNTIYF.

This clonotype was recorded many times. The chain uses TRBV7-8 and TRBJ1-5, with TRBD1 identical over 7 bases. This CDR3 contains 15 residues. CDR1 SGHVS and CDR2 FQNEAQ come from the germline V gene. After removal of 6 bases from V and 7 bases from J, the junction contained 12 bases not matched to a gene. CDR3: CASRSTRQGGQPQHF. The CDR3 DNA follows: TGTGCCAGCAGATCTACTCGACAGGGAGGGCAGCCCCAGCATTTT.

Only a few counts were recorded for this clonotype. The chain links TRBV6-2 or TRBV6-3 to TRBJ2-7, with a tentative D call TRBD2 (6 bases). This CDR3 has 14 amino acids. CDR1 is MNHEY and CDR2 is SVGEGT in the germline V gene. The V end lost 6 bases, the J end lost 3 bases, and 15 bases lay between the germline ends. The CDR3 sequence is CASRPGTGVYEQYV. CDR3 sequence (DNA): TGTGCCAGCAGACCCGGGACGGGAGTCTACGAGCAGTACGTC.

CDR3 protein: CASSSSGGGWNEKLFF. The CDR3 DNA sequence: TGTGCCAGCTCGTCATCTGGGGGCGGGTGGAATGAAAAACTGTTTTTT. The chain couples TRBV7-9 to TRBJ1-4, with D perhaps TRBD1 (6 bases). Germline V gives CDR1 SEHNR, CDR2 FQNEAQ (reference sequence). Trimming removed 8 bases from V and 5 bases from J, with 21 bases in between. The CDR3 is 16 amino acids.

V and J are TRBV27 and TRBJ2-7; 8 nucleotides match TRBD2. After removal of 2 bases from V and 3 bases from J, the junction contained 6 bases not matched to a gene. In germline, CDR1 is MNHEY, CDR2 SMNVEV (reference sequence). CDR3 length: 15 residues. The CDR3 loop is CASSLIGGANYEQYV. In DNA form, the CDR3 reads TGTGCCAGCAGTTTAATCGGGGGGGCAAACTACGAGCAGTACGTC.

The rearrangement joins TRBV7-9 to TRBJ2-3; tentative D call: TRBD2 (5 bases). The CDR3 length is 15 residues. CDR1 is SEHNR and CDR2 is FQNEAQ in the germline V gene (reference sequence). The ends were cut back, 2 bases at V and 1 base at J, with 10 bases in the middle. CDR3 coding DNA: TGTGCCAGCAGCTTAACGGGGTTAGGCACAGATACGCAGTATTTT. Amino acids: CASSLTGLGTDTQYF.

This clonotype came up many times. V gene TRBV12-3 or TRBV12-4 combines with J gene TRBJ1-5; 7 bases are shared with TRBD1. The CDR3 is 15 amino acids. The ends lost 7 bases at V and 2 bases at J; junction bases unmatched: 8. The CDR3 sequence: CASNRQGDRNQPQHF. CDR3 DNA sequence: TGTGCCAGCAACCGACAGGGTGATCGCAATCAGCCCCAGCATTTT.

This clonotype turned up a few times. The chain carries TRBV6-1 and TRBJ2-2, with 7 bases that match TRBD1. CDR1 MNHNS and CDR2 SASEGT come from the germline V gene. The CDR3 consists of 14 residues. With 7 bases clipped from V and 6 bases from J, the junction kept 8 bases outside the gene matches. This CDR3 is CASTGDSEAGELFF. The CDR3 DNA is TGTGCCAGCACCGGGGACAGTGAGGCCGGGGAGCTGTTTTTT.

There are many counts of this clonotype. The V gene is TRBV7-9, the J gene TRBJ1-5, with D possibly TRBD1 on 5 matching bases. V was clipped by 6 bases and J by 5 bases, with 17 bases between them. This CDR3 is 15 amino acids long. Germline lookup yields CDR1 SEHNR and CDR2 FQNEAQ (reference sequence). The CDR3 region is CASSFGTYGHQPQHF. Here the CDR3 DNA reads TGTGCCAGCAGTTTTGGGACGTACGGCCATCAGCCCCAGCATTTT.

The V gene is TRBV7-9, the J gene TRBJ2-7, with unresolved D. Germline V lookup: CDR1 SEHNR, CDR2 FQNEAQ (reference sequence). The CDR3 is 15 residues long. V dropped 3 bases and J dropped 2 bases, with 14 bases sitting between them. The CDR3 DNA reads TGTGCCAGCAGCTTGTTTGAGGCTGGTCCCTACGAGCAGTACTTC. This translates into CASSLFEAGPYEQYF.

V and J are TRBV11-2 and TRBJ2-3; D is uncertain. Germline CDR1 and CDR2: SGHAT and FQNNGV. V was clipped by 1 base and J by 4 bases, with 15 bases between them. The CDR3 covers 16 residues. The CDR3 DNA sequence: TGTGCCAGCAGCTTAGGACGATCGACGCGTGCAGATACGCAGTATTTT. It translates to CASSLGRSTRADTQYF.

The rearrangement uses TRBV15 and TRBJ2-5; D is undetermined. This CDR3 comprises 15 residues. The V and J ends lost 1 base and 2 bases respectively, with 11 bases between them. The germline CDR1 and CDR2 sequences are LNHNV and YYDKDF (reference sequence). The CDR3 protein is CATSRVSHPQETQYF. The CDR3 nucleotides read TGTGCCACCAGCAGAGTGTCACACCCGCAAGAGACCCAGTACTTC.

This clonotype was observed a handful of times. Since a much larger clone is just one base distant, this may be a read error. The J gene is TRBJ2-1, the V gene TRBV9, with TRBD2 identical over 10 bases. The ends lost 4 bases at V and 7 bases at J; junction bases unmatched: 8. This CDR3 is 15 amino acids long. The germline V gene has CDR1 SGDLS and CDR2 YYNGEE. In DNA, the CDR3 is TGTGCCAGCAGCCCCGGGACTAGCGTGGGGAATGAGCAGTTCTTC. Translated, it gives CASSPGTSVGNEQFF.

The chain joins TRBV4-1 to TRBJ2-7, with TRBD1 identical over 7 bases. Germline V gives CDR1 MGHRA, CDR2 YSYEKL. CDR3 length: 13 residues. For the CDR3, the DNA is TGTGCCAGCAGCCAACCAGGGGGCTACGAGCAGTACGTC. Its protein product is CASSQPGGYEQYV.

In its sample, this clonotype was seen a few times. This chain joins TRBV6-2 or TRBV6-3 and TRBJ1-3, with TRBD1 as a possible D gene (5 bases). The CDR3 totals 16 residues. Germline CDR1 reads MNHEY; CDR2 reads SVGEGT. Trimming took 6 bases from V and 0 from J, leaving 15 bases between them. This CDR3 reads CASSPLLDNSGNTIYF. Written as DNA, the CDR3 is TGTGCCAGCAGCCCACTCTTGGACAACTCTGGAAACACCATATATTTT.

This rearrangement joins TRBV19 to TRBJ1-1; 8 bases line up with TRBD1. V was pared by 5 bases and J by 5 bases, with 7 bases of the junction left unmatched. The CDR3 has 14 amino acids. Germline assignment: CDR1 LNHDA and CDR2 SQIVND (reference sequence). The CDR3 nucleotides are TGTGCCAGTAGTGACCGGGACAGGAGAACTGAAGCTTTCTTT. As protein: CASSDRDRRTEAFF.

The V and J genes are TRBV28 and TRBJ1-2; the D gene is possibly TRBD1 (5 bases). This CDR3 is 14 amino acids long. CDR1 is MDHEN, CDR2 SYDVKM, per germline. V was clipped by 6 bases and J by 8 bases, with 19 bases between them. CDR3 protein: CASSVGLGGGGYTF. The CDR3 nucleotides are TGTGCCAGCAGCGTAGGGTTGGGGGGTGGCGGCTACACCTTC.

The table lists this clonotype with a few counts. The chain recombines TRBV4-1 with TRBJ2-7; 7 bases align to TRBD1. V trimming: 2 bases; J trimming: 2 bases; junction bases outside the gene matches: 3. Per the germline V gene, CDR1 is MGHRA and CDR2 is YSYEKL. The CDR3 covers 14 residues. The CDR3 reads CASSQIQGAYEQYF. DNA of the CDR3: TGCGCCAGCAGCCAAATCCAGGGGGCCTACGAGCAGTACTTC.

This clonotype was seen once. The rearrangement joins TRBV20-1 to TRBJ2-2; no definite D call. The CDR3 loop spans 13 amino acids. The germline V gene has CDR1 DFQATT and CDR2 SNEGSKA (reference sequence). The ends were cut back, 5 bases at V and 4 bases at J, with 11 bases in the middle. The CDR3 bases are TGCAGTGCTTTTACATGGACCACCGGGGAGCTGTTTTTT. Translation gives CSAFTWTTGELFF.

This clonotype was counted many times. The V call is TRBV12-3 or TRBV12-4, the J call TRBJ2-2; D is perhaps TRBD1 (6 bases). Trimming left V 6 bases short and J 1 base short, with 12 bases between. The CDR3 sequence is 15 residues long. The CDR3 reads CASSFGQLNTGELFF. The CDR3 DNA reads TGTGCCAGCAGCTTTGGACAGCTGAACACCGGGGAGCTGTTTTTT.

A few counts support this clonotype. V usage is TRBV27 and J usage is TRBJ2-5; D is ambiguous. V was cut by 3 bases and J by 9 bases, with 20 bases left in between. The germline V gene has CDR1 MNHEY and CDR2 SMNVEV (reference sequence). The CDR3 covers 15 residues. The CDR3 region is CASSFLLPDPRPQYF. The CDR3 DNA is TGTGCCAGCAGTTTCCTACTCCCCGACCCCAGGCCCCAGTACTTC.

V is TRBV29-1 and J is TRBJ2-3, with D perhaps TRBD1 (6 bases). Between the trimmed V and J ends, which lost 6 bases and 4 bases, there was a span of 23 bases. CDR1 is SQVTM, CDR2 ANQGSEA, per germline. The CDR3 runs 16 residues. The CDR3 is CSVNGMAGERSDTQYF. In DNA form, the CDR3 reads TGCAGCGTCAACGGGATGGCAGGGGAGCGGTCAGATACGCAGTATTTT.

The rearrangement links TRBV2 to TRBJ2-3; D may be TRBD2 (6 bases). V lost 8 bases, J lost 2 bases, and 14 bases lay in between. Germline loops: CDR1 SNHLY, CDR2 FYNNEI. There are 14 residues in the CDR3. CDR3 sequence reads: CASGEDTNTDTQYF. CDR3 sequence (DNA): TGTGCCAGCGGGGAGGACACTAACACAGATACGCAGTATTTT. Together with reference TRBV2 and TRBJ2-3, the CDR3 gives the full variable domain: EPEVTQTPSHQVTQMGQEVILRCVPISNHLYFYWYRQILGQKVEFLVSFYNNEISEKSEIFDDQFSVERPDGSNFTLKIRSTKLEDSAMYFCASGEDTNTDTQYFGPGTRLTVL.

This clonotype was counted a few times. This sequence joins TRBV7-2 and TRBJ2-1; 7 bases line up with TRBD1. The V and J ends lost 1 base and 7 bases, in that order; junction bases with no gene match: 7. Germline V gene data show CDR1 as SGHTA and CDR2 as FQGNSA. The CDR3 spans 15 residues. In nucleotides, the CDR3 is TGTGCCAGCAGCTTAGTCGGACAGGTTGGTAATGAGCAGTTCTTC. This sequence encodes CASSLVGQVGNEQFF.

The chain couples TRBV12-3 or TRBV12-4 to TRBJ2-5; perhaps D is TRBD1 or TRBD2 (5 bases each). The CDR3 extends over 15 amino acids. V was pared by 6 bases and J by 6 bases, with 20 bases between. CDR3 nucleotide sequence: TGTGCCAGCAGCCGGTTGGGGGATCGAGGGAAGACCCAGTACTTC. Encoded protein: CASSRLGDRGKTQYF.

This sequence joins TRBV24-1 and TRBJ2-1; no definite D call. Trimming removed 3 bases at V and 4 bases at J, with 9 bases between. Germline V gene data show CDR1 as KGHDR and CDR2 as SFDVKD. CDR3 length: 14 residues. Here the CDR3 reads CATSDRMGYNEQFF. CDR3 in DNA: TGTGCCACCAGTGATCGTATGGGTTACAATGAGCAGTTCTTC.